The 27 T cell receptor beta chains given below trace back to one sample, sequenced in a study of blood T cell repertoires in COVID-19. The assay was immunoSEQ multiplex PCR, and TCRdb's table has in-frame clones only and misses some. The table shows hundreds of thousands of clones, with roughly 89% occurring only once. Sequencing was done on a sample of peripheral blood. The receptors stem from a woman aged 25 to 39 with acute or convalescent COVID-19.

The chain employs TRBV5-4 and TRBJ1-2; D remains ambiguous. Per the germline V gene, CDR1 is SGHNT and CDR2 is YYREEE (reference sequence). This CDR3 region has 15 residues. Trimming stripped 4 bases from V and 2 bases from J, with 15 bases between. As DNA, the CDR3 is TGTGCCAGCAGCCCACGGAACAGATCAAACTATGGCTACACCTTC. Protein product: CASSPRNRSNYGYTF.

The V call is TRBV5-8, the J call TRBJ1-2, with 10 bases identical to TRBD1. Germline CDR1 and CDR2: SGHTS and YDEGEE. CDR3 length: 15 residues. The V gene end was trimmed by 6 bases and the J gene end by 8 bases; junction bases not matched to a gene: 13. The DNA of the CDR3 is TGTGCCAGCATCCGGGACAGGGGCCATATGCGAGGCTACACCTTC. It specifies CASIRDRGHMRGYTF.

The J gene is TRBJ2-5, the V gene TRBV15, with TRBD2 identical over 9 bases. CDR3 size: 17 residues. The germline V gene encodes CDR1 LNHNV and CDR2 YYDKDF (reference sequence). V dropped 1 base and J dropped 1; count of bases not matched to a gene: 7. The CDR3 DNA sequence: TGTGCCACCAGCAGAGCGGGCGGGGGGGGAGGCCAAGAGACCCAGTACTTC. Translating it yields CATSRAGGGGGQETQYF. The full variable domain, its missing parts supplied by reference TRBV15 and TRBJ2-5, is DAMVIQNPRYQVTQFGKPVTLSCSQTLNHNVMYWYQQKSSQAPKLLFHYYDKDFNNEADTPDNFQSRRPNTSFCFLDIRSPGLGDTAMYLCATSRAGGGGGQETQYFGPGTRLLVL.

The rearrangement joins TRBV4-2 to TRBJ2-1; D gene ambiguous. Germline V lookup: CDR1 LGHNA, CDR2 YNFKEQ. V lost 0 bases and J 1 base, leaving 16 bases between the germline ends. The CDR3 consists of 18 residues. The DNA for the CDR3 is TGTGCCAGCAGCCAAGATGGTGCCGGTTTCAGGTCCTACAATGAGCAGTTCTTC. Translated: CASSQDGAGFRSYNEQFF.

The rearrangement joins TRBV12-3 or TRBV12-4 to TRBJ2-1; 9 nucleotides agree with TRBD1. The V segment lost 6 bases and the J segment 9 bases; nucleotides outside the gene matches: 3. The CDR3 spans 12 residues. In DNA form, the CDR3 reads TGTGCCAGCAGCACAGGGGGCAGTGAGCAGTTCTTC. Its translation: CASSTGGSEQFF.

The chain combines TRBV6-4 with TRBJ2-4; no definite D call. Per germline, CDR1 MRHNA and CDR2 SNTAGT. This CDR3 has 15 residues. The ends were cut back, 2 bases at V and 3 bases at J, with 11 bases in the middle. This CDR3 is CASSDSHTNKNIQYF. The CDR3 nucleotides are TGTGCCAGCAGTGACAGCCATACGAACAAAAACATTCAGTACTTC.

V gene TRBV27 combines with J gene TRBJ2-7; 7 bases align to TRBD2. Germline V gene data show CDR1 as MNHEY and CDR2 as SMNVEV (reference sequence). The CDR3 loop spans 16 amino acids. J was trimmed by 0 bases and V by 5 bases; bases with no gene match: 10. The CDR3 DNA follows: TGTGCCAGCAGTCCCGGGAGGCACAGATCCTCCTACGAGCAGTACTTC. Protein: CASSPGRHRSSYEQYF.

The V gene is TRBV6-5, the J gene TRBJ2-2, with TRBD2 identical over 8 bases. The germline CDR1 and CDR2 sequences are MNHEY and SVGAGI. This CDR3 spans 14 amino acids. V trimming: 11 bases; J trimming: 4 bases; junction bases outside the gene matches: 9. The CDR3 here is CACSGGLGTGELFF. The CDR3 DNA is TGTGCCTGCTCGGGGGGGCTCGGCACCGGGGAGCTGTTTTTT.

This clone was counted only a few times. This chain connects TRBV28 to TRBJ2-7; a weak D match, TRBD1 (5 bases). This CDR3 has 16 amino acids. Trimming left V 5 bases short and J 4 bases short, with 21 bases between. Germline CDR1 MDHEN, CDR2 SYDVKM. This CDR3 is CASSATILRGSYEQYF. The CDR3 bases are TGTGCCAGCAGTGCCACAATCCTAAGGGGAAGTTACGAGCAGTACTTC.

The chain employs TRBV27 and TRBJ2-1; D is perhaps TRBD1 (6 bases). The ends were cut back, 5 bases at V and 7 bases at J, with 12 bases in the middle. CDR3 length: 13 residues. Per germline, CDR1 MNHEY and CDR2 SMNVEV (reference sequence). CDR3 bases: TGTGCCAGCAGTGTGCAGGGGTTGAATGAGCAGTTCTTC. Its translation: CASSVQGLNEQFF.

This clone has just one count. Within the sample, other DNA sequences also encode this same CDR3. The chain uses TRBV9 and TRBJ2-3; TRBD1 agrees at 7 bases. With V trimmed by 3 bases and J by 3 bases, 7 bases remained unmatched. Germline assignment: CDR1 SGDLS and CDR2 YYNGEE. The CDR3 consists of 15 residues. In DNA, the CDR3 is TGTGCCAGCAGCGCCCGACAGGGTTTGACAGATACGCAGTATTTT. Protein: CASSARQGLTDTQYF.

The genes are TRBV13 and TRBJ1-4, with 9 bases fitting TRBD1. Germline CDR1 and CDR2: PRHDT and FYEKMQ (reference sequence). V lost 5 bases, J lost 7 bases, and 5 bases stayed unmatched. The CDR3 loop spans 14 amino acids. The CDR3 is CASSHRGLGEKLFF. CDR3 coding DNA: TGTGCCAGCAGCCACAGGGGGCTAGGTGAAAAACTGTTTTTT.

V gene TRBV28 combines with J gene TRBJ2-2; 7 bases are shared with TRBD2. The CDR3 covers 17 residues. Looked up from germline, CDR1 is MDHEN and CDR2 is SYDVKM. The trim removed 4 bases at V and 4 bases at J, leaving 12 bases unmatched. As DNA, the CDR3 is TGTGCCAGCAGTTCCCCTGGGAGTAGCGGGCGCACCGGGGAGCTGTTTTTT. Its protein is CASSSPGSSGRTGELFF.

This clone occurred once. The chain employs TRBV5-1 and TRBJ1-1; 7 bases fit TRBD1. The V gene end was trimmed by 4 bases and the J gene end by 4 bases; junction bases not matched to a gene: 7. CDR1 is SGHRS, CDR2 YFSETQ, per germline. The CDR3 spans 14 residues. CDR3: CASSPQGQGTEAFF. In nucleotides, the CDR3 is TGCGCCAGCAGCCCACAGGGGCAGGGCACTGAAGCTTTCTTT.

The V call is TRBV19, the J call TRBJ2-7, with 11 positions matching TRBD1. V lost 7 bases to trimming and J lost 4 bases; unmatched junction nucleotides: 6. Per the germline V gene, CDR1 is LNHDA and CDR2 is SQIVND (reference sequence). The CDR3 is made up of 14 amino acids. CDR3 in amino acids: CASTRTGGAYEQYF. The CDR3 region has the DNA TGTGCCAGTACCCGGACAGGGGGCGCGTACGAGCAGTACTTC.

In DNA, the CDR3 is TGTGCCTGGAGTCTACCCCCCCCTCCCGCAGGGGACACCGGGGAGCTGTTTTTT. This encodes CAWSLPPPPAGDTGELFF. The J gene is TRBJ2-2, the V gene TRBV30, with TRBD1 as a possible D gene (6 bases). CDR1 and CDR2 from the germline V gene are GTSNPN and SVGIG (reference sequence). This CDR3 has 18 residues. V gave up 2 bases and J gave up 3 bases, with 22 bases separating them.

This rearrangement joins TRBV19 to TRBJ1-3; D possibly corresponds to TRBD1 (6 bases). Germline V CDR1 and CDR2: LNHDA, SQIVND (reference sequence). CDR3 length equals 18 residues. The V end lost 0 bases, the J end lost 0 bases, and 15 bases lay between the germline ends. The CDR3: CASSIEAPGDTSGNTIYF. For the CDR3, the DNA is TGTGCCAGTAGTATAGAGGCTCCCGGGGACACCTCTGGAAACACCATATATTTT. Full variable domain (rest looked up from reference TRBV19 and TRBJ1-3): DGGITQSPKYLFRKEGQNVTLSCEQNLNHDAMYWYRQDPGQGLRLIYYSQIVNDFQKGDIAEGYSVSREKKESFPLTVTSAQKNPTAFYLCASSIEAPGDTSGNTIYFGEGSWLTVV.

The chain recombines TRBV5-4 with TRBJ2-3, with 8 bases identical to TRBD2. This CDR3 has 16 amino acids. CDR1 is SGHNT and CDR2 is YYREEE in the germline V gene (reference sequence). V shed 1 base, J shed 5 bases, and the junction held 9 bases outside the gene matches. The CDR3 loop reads CASSLSLGGGRDTQYF. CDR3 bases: TGTGCCAGCAGCTTGTCGCTCGGGGGGGGGAGAGATACGCAGTATTTT.

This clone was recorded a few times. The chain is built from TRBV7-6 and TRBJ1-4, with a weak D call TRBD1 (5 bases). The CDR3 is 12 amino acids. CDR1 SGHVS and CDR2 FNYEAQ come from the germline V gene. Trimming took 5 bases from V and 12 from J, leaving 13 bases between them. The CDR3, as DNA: TGTGCCAGCAGCACTGGGGGGTTAGAACTGTTTTTT. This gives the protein CASSTGGLELFF.

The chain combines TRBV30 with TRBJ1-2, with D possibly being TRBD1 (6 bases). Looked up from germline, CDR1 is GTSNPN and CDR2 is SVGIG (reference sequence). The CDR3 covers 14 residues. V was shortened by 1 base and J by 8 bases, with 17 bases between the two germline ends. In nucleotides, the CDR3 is TGTGCCTGGAGTGCGCGGACAGACCAGGGCGGCTACACCTTC. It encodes CAWSARTDQGGYTF.

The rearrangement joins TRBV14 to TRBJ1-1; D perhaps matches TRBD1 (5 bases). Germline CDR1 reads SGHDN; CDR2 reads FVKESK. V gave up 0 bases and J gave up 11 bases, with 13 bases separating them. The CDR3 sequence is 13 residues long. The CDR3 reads CASSQDPRTQAFF. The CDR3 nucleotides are TGTGCCAGCAGCCAAGATCCTAGGACACAGGCTTTCTTT.

The CDR3 here is CASSLGLDLNTEAFF. In nucleotides, the CDR3 is TGTGCCAGCAGCTTGGGACTGGATTTGAACACTGAAGCTTTCTTT. The chain couples TRBV5-5 to TRBJ1-1; no clear D gene. The germline V gene encodes CDR1 SGHKS and CDR2 YYEKEE (reference sequence). The V and J ends lost 0 bases and 0 bases respectively, with 9 bases between them. CDR3 size: 15 residues.

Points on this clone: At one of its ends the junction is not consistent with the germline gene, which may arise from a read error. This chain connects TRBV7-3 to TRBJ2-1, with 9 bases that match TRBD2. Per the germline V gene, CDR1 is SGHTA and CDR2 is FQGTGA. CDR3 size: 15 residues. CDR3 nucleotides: TGTGCCAGCAGCCCGGGACTAGCTCGCTACAATGAGCTGTTCTTC. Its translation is CASSPGLARYNELFF.

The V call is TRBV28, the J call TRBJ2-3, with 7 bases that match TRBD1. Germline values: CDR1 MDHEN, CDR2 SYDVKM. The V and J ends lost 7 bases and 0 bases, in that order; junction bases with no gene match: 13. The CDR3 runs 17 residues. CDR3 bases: TGTGCCAGCACCCAACCCAGGGGGACCCTGAGCACAGATACGCAGTATTTT. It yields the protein CASTQPRGTLSTDTQYF.

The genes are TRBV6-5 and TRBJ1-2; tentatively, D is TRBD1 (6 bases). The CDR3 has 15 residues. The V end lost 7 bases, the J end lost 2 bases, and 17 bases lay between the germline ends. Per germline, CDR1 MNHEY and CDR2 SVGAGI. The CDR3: CASTTGPALNYGYTF. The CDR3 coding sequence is TGTGCCAGCACCACAGGGCCGGCGTTAAACTATGGCTACACCTTC.

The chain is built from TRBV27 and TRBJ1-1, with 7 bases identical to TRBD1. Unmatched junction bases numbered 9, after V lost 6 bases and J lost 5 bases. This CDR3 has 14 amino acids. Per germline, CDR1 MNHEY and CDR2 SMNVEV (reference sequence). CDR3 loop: CASRVDRPGTEAFF. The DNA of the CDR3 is TGTGCCAGCAGAGTGGACAGGCCGGGGACTGAAGCTTTCTTT.

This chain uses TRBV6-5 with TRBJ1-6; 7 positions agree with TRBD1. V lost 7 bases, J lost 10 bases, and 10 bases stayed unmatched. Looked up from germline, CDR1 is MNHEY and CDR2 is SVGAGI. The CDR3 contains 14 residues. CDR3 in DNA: TGTGCCAGCATGGGGCAGGGGGTCTCATCACCCCTCCACTTT. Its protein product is CASMGQGVSSPLHF.